This is a list of T cell receptor beta chains from one sample in a study of T cells in Graves' hyperthyroidism and ophthalmopathy. TCRdb reanalysed the multiplex PCR reads using MiXCR and keeps one entry per CDR3 protein. The table records some 580,000 distinct CDR3 sequences, about 16% of them present only once. Sequencing input: blood. Source of these receptors: a woman in her 40s with Graves' ophthalmopathy. Both conserved end residues are part of each CDR3. D genes are given only for firm matches. Size tells how often a clone was seen (once, few, many) or the class of an expanded clone, and some rows leave it out.

d_gene	v_gene	abundance	j_gene	CDR3aa	CDR3nt
TRBD1	TRBV28	many	TRBJ2-7	CASSPGTGIYEQYF	TGTGCCAGCAGTCCCGGGACAGGGATCTACGAGCAGTACTTC
NA	TRBV20-1	many	TRBJ1-2	CSADLREIGGYTF	TGCAGTGCTGACCTCAGGGAGATAGGCGGCTACACCTTC
NA	TRBV24-1	NA	TRBJ2-1	CATSKQEPPPYNEQFF	TGTGCCACCAGTAAACAGGAACCGCCACCTTACAATGAGCAGTTCTTC
NA	TRBV12-3/TRBV12-4	NA	TRBJ1-2	CASSRGARVYGYTF	TGTGCCAGCAGTCGGGGGGCTCGGGTCTATGGCTACACCTTC
NA	TRBV5-1	NA	TRBJ2-7	CASSFSGHTDEQYF	TGCGCCAGCAGCTTTTCCGGCCACACCGACGAGCAGTACTTC
NA	TRBV2	NA	TRBJ1-5	CASSEDVLNQPQHF	TGTGCCAGCAGCGAGGATGTACTCAATCAGCCCCAGCATTTT
TRBD1	TRBV28	many	TRBJ2-5	CASSLSPPGQPNF	TGTGCCAGCAGTTTGAGTCCCCCGGGACAGCCTAACTTC
NA	TRBV11-2	many	TRBJ1-2	CASSLDIGTTGYTF	TGTGCCAGCAGCTTAGACATAGGGACAACTGGCTACACCTTC
TRBD1	TRBV9	NA	TRBJ1-1	CASSFRAGTANTEAFF	TGTGCCAGCAGCTTCAGGGCCGGGACAGCTAACACTGAAGCTTTCTTT
NA	TRBV3-1	NA	TRBJ2-5	CASSQEEDGTQYF	TGTGCCAGCAGCCAAGAGGAGGACGGGACCCAGTACTTC
NA	TRBV2	many	TRBJ2-1	CASAIETRNEQFF	TGTGCCAGCGCGATCGAGACTCGCAATGAGCAGTTCTTC
NA	TRBV6-4	NA	TRBJ1-5	CASSGPRGCVSQQPQHF	TGTGCCAGCAGTGGTCCCCGGGGATGTGTAAGCCAGCAGCCCCAGCATTTT
NA	TRBV28	many	TRBJ2-3	CASSLTVTDTQYF	TGTGCCAGCAGTCTGACAGTGACAGATACGCAGTATTTT
TRBD1	TRBV20-1	many	TRBJ2-4	CSAQDRAGANGNIQYF	TGCAGTGCTCAAGACAGGGCTGGGGCCAACGGGAACATTCAGTACTTC
TRBD2	TRBV18	many	TRBJ2-1	CASSPSRTSGYNEQFF	TGTGCCAGCTCACCATCTAGAACTAGCGGGTACAATGAGCAGTTCTTC